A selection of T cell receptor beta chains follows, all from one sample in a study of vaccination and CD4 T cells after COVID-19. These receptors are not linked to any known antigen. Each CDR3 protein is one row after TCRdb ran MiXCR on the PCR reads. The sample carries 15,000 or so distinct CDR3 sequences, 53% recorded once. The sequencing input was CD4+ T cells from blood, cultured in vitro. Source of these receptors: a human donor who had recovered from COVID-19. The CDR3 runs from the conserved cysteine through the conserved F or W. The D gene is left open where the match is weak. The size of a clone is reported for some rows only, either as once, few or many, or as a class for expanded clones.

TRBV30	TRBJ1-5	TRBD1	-	TGTGCCTGGGCCCACAGGGGAGGTCAGCCCCAGCATTTT	CAWAHRGGQPQHF
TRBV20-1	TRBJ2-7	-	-	TGCAGTGCTAGAGATCATACGGTCTACGAGCAGTACTTC	CSARDHTVYEQYF
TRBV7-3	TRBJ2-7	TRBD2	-	TGTGCCAGCAGTCGTAGGGCTGGGGGGAGGGCCGGGGACGAGCAGTACTTC	CASSRRAGGRAGDEQYF
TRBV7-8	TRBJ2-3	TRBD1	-	TGTGCCAGCAGCTACAGGGGAACTGGTACAGATACGCAGTATTTT	CASSYRGTGTDTQYF
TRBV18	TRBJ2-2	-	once	TGTGCCAGCTCACCAGGAGGTACGAACACCGGGGAGCTGTTTTTT	CASSPGGTNTGELFF
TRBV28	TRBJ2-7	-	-	TGTGCCAGCAGTGATACTAACTACGAGCAGTACTTC	CASSDTNYEQYF
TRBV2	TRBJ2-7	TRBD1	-	TGTGCCAGCACCAGGACAGGGGATAGCTCCTACGAGCAGTACTTC	CASTRTGDSSYEQYF
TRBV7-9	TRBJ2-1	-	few	TGTGCCAGCACCTCTAAGCAGCTCACAGTGAGGTACGTTCGGCGCAGGGATGAGCAGTTCTTC	CASTSKQLTVRYVRRRDEQFF
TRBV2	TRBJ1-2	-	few	TGTGCCAGCAGTGAAAAGGATTGGGGCTATGGCTACACCTTC	CASSEKDWGYGYTF
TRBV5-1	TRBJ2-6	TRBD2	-	TGCGCCAGCAGCGGGACTAGCGGTTTCTCTGGGGCCAACGTCCTGACTTTC	CASSGTSGFSGANVLTF
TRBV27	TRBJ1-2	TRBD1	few	TGTGCCAGCGGATACATTGGAGGGGGCCATGGCTACACCTTC	CASGYIGGGHGYTF
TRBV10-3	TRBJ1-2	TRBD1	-	TGTGCCATCACCGCGACAGGGGCCGATGGCTACACCTTC	CAITATGADGYTF
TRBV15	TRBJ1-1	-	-	TGTGCCACCAGCAGGGGAACGACTGAAGCTTTCTTT	CATSRGTTEAFF
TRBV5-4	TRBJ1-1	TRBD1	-	TGTGCCAGTGCGATGGACAGGAGGAACGCTGAAGCTTTCTTT	CASAMDRRNAEAFF
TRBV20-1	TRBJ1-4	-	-	TGCAGTGCTTACTCCTTTGAACAGGGCCCGCGAGAAAAACTGTTTTTT	CSAYSFEQGPREKLFF
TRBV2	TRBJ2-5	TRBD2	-	TGTGCCAGCAGTGAACAGGCTAGCGGAGAGACCCAGTACTTC	CASSEQASGETQYF
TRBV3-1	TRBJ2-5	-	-	TGTGCCAGCAGCCAAGAACCTAGCCAAGGGACCCAGTACTTC	CASSQEPSQGTQYF
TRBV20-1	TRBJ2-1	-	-	TGCAGTGCTAGCCATCTAGCGTCCCCCTACAATGAGCAGTTCTTC	CSASHLASPYNEQFF
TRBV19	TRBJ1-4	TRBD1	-	TGTGCCAGTAGCACACCGCGGGACAGAGCTAATGAAAAACTGTTTTTT	CASSTPRDRANEKLFF
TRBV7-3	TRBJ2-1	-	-	TGTGCCAGCAGCCTTCTCTTAGGGGAGCAGTTCTTC	CASSLLLGEQFF
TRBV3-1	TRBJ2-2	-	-	TGTGCCAGCAGCCAAGGTACTACCGGGGAGCTGTTTTTT	CASSQGTTGELFF
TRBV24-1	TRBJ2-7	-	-	TGTGCCACCAGTGGCCGGCAGGGAAACTCCTACGAGCAGTACTTC	CATSGRQGNSYEQYF
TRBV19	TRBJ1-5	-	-	TGTGCCAGTAGTATGGGGCAACATCAGCCCCAGCATTTT	CASSMGQHQPQHF
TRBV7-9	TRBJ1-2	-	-	TGTGCCAGCAGCCAACAGGACTATGGCTACACCTTC	CASSQQDYGYTF
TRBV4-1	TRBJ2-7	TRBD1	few	TGCGCCAGCAGCCCCGGGACAGGGGGCCGGGAGCAGTACTTC	CASSPGTGGREQYF
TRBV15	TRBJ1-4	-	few	TGTGCCACCGGACCTCGACGGGCAACTAATGAAAAACTGTTTTTT	CATGPRRATNEKLFF
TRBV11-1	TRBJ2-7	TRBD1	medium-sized	TGTGCCAGCAGCGGACAGGGACGAGAGCAGTACTTC	CASSGQGREQYF
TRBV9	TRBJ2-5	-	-	TGTGCCAGCAGCGGGACCCCGGGGAGAGAGACCCAGTACTTC	CASSGTPGRETQYF
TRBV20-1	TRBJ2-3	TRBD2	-	TGCAGTGCTAGAGATTGGCGGGGGGCAGATACGCAGTATTTT	CSARDWRGADTQYF
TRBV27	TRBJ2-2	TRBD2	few	TGTGCCAGCAGTCGAAGAACTAGCGGGAGGAACACCGGGGAGCTGTTTTTT	CASSRRTSGRNTGELFF